This TCR beta chain originates from a study of T-cell reconstitution after alpha-beta-depleted transplantation in children. The study's findings and limits: By one year post-transplant, T-cell counts and diversity largely arose from T cells that were newly produced. Recipient T cells and thymic progenitors that survived gave rise to the high TCRbeta diversity observed at day 60 in some patients. Two months or so post-transplant, alpha-beta T cells reportedly derived from several hundred expanded graft clones.

Trimming at V came to 1 base and at J to 4 bases, leaving 4 bases not matched to a gene. CDR1 is DFQATT and CDR2 is SNEGSKA in the germline V gene (reference sequence). The CDR3 length is 13 residues. This clonotype was picked up many times. What it binds is unknown. As it was prepared, the TCRbeta library received unique molecular identifiers. TCRdb analysed the PCR reads with MiXCR anew, one entry per CDR3 protein. The data show more than 200,000 distinct CDR3 sequences, roughly 25% seen once. The starting material was PBMCs, mostly from graft donor cells, obtained 360 days after TCRalphabeta/CD19-depleted stem cell transplant. This TCR came from a female patient between 2 and 10 years old who had a stem cell transplant for congenital amegakaryocytic thrombocytopenia, so the T cells may come from the graft donor. The chain employs TRBV20-1 and TRBJ2-7; 7 bases align to TRBD1. CDR3 DNA: TGCAGTGCTAGAGCCCCGACAGGGTACGAGCAGTACTTC. This encodes CSARAPTGYEQYF.